This T cell receptor (beta chain) appears in the sequencing data of a study of shared clonotypes between healthy human individuals. Study-wide findings and caveats: Relative to clonotypes present in all four donors, those not shared had lower generation probabilities.

The CDR3 covers 15 residues. V lost 6 bases, J lost 4 bases, and 18 bases lay in between. In germline, CDR1 is LNHDA, CDR2 SQIVND (reference sequence). On this clone itself: The antigen remains undetermined.

At a deep level, the assay was run. TCRdb's table, derived via immunoSEQ multiplex PCR, lists solely in-frame clones and lacks some. The table includes about 2 million clones, 85% to 95% detected once. Free of recent acute infections or vaccinations, the donors were healthy HIV-negative adults. The clonotype was recovered from a man between 18 and 35 years old in good health. The gene calls are TRBV19 and TRBJ1-1; a weak D match, TRBD1 (5 bases). Input material: naive CD4+ T cells sorted from blood. Subset noted: CD45RA+ positively selected. CDR3 sequence reads: CASSPITPGTTEAFF. DNA for the CDR3: TGTGCCAGTAGCCCTATTACTCCCGGGACCACTGAAGCTTTCTTT.